This TCR beta chain was observed in a study of cytomegalovirus exposure and HLA in healthy donors. Overall study results and limits: A further, later analysis showed that HLA-associated TCR beta chains (compared with equally common others) were more clonally expanded. Follow-up analysis found HLA locus-dependent TCR association rates, highest for DRB1 and lowest for HLA-C.

This CDR3 comprises 13 residues. Looked up from germline, CDR1 is SNHLY and CDR2 is FYNNEI. The V end lost 5 bases, the J end lost 3 bases, and 11 bases lay between the germline ends. In regard to this clone: Its target is unknown.

The PCR used 60 Vbeta and 13 Jbeta primers. Libraries were prepared by immunoSEQ multiplex PCR; TCRdb keeps only in-frame clonotypes and omits some of them. The top ten clones hold about a tenth of a sample with 150,000 to 200,000 clones, 70% to 90% of them seen once. The sequencing input was PBMCs. The J gene is TRBJ2-7, the V gene TRBV2; D is ambiguous. The sequence came from a man aged 18 to 29 in good health and CMV-seropositive. The CDR3 sequence: CASSRVEVYEQYF. In nucleotides, the CDR3 is TGTGCCAGCAGTAGAGTTGAGGTCTACGAGCAGTACTTC.